Listed below are T cell receptor beta chains from one sample, sequenced in a study of shared clonotypes between healthy human individuals. The assay was immunoSEQ multiplex PCR, and TCRdb's table has in-frame clones only and misses some. This table has approximately 2.1 million clones, approximately 95% appearing once. Sequenced: naive CD4+ T cells from PBMCs. Receptors originate from a young man in good health. Some clones in this sample may be carry-over from other donors' samples. The CDR3 runs from the conserved cysteine through the conserved F or W. A D gene is named only where the DNA matches it firmly. Size is omitted from some rows. Given values are once, few, many or a class for expanded clones.

>TRBJ2-6|TRBV21-1|NA|NA
TGTGCCAGCAGCAAGGGGACAGCCCGCTCTGGGGCCAACGTCCTGACTTTC
CASSKGTARSGANVLTF
>TRBJ1-5|TRBV28|NA|NA
TGTGCCAGCAGTTTGAGAAATCAGCCCCAGCATTTT
CASSLRNQPQHF
>TRBJ2-5|TRBV19|TRBD1|NA
TGTGCCAGTAGTGTACAGGGGGGTAAGATAGAGACCCAGTACTTC
CASSVQGGKIETQYF
>TRBJ2-7|TRBV19|NA|NA
TGTGCCAGTAGTATAGGTCGGTCCTACGAGCAGTACTTC
CASSIGRSYEQYF
>TRBJ2-2|TRBV2|NA|NA
TGTGCCAGCAGTGAAGTTTCGGTGAACACCGGGGAGCTGTTTTTT
CASSEVSVNTGELFF
>TRBJ1-2|TRBV30|TRBD1|NA
TGTGCCTGGAGGACAGGGGGCATTGGGGGCTACACCTTC
CAWRTGGIGGYTF
>TRBJ1-4|TRBV11-2|TRBD1|NA
TGTGCCAGCAGCTTAGTTGGCAGGGGGCGGGTTGCAACTAATGAAAAACTGTTTTTT
CASSLVGRGRVATNEKLFF
>TRBJ1-2|TRBV28|NA|NA
TGTGCCAGCAGTCCTCGCGGGGAGGGATATGGCTACACCTTC
CASSPRGEGYGYTF
>TRBJ2-7|TRBV30|TRBD1|NA
TGTGCCTGGAGTGCTGACAGGGGGGTCTACGAGCAGTACTTC
CAWSADRGVYEQYF
>TRBJ1-3|TRBV5-4|NA|NA
TGTGCCAGCAGCTTAGGGGGTGCTGGAAACACCATATATTTT
CASSLGGAGNTIYF
>TRBJ2-7|TRBV11-2|NA|once
TGTGCCAGCAGCTTAGACAGGGGAGCAGGGGAGCAGTACTTC
CASSLDRGAGEQYF
>TRBJ2-7|TRBV4-1|TRBD1|NA
TGCGCCAGCAGCCAAGGTCGGGACAGGGTGGGCGAGCAGTACTTC
CASSQGRDRVGEQYF
>TRBJ2-7|TRBV30|NA|NA
TGTGCCTGGAGGGGGAGTCCCTACGAGCAGTACTTC
CAWRGSPYEQYF
>TRBJ1-1|TRBV7-9|NA|few
TGTGCCAGCAGCTTAAACTTTAACACTGAAGCTTTCTTT
CASSLNFNTEAFF
>TRBJ2-1|TRBV9|TRBD2|NA
TGTGCCAGCAGCCGGGCGGGAGGACTCTACAATGAGCAGTTCTTC
CASSRAGGLYNEQFF
>TRBJ1-1|TRBV7-9|NA|few
TGTGCCAGCAGCCGATCTGGAGGGAACACTGAAGCTTTCTTT
CASSRSGGNTEAFF
>TRBJ2-3|TRBV18|NA|NA
TGTGCCAGCTCACCGATCCCGGGGGCGGGTGCAGATACGCAGTATTTT
CASSPIPGAGADTQYF
>TRBJ2-1|TRBV2|NA|NA
TGTGCCAGCAGTGAAGACGGTTCCTACAATGAGCAGTTCTTC
CASSEDGSYNEQFF
>TRBJ2-7|TRBV7-2|TRBD2|NA
TGTGCCAGCAGCCCAAACAAGCGGGAGGTCGGGGAGCAGTACTTC
CASSPNKREVGEQYF
>TRBJ2-7|TRBV11-2|NA|once
TGTGCCAGCAGCGAGGGGACCTCCTACGAGCAGTACTTC
CASSEGTSYEQYF
>TRBJ2-5|TRBV5-6|NA|few
TGTGCCAGCAGCCTACGTACCTTGGGGGGAGAGACCCAGTACTTC
CASSLRTLGGETQYF
>TRBJ1-2|TRBV5-4|NA|NA
TGTGCCAGCAGCCTCATAAACCCCGGGCGTAGAGGCCCTAACTATGGCTACACCTTC
CASSLINPGRRGPNYGYTF
>TRBJ1-1|TRBV6-5|NA|NA
TGTGCCAGCAGTTCTGGGGCGTACACTGAAGCTTTCTTT
CASSSGAYTEAFF
>TRBJ2-7|TRBV5-1|TRBD2|NA
TGCGCCAGCAGCCCCACTAGCGGGAGGTCCTACGAGCAGTACTTC
CASSPTSGRSYEQYF
>TRBJ1-5|TRBV6-6|NA|NA
TGTGCCAGCAGTGGGAACAATCAGCCCCAGCATTTT
CASSGNNQPQHF
>TRBJ1-4|TRBV6-1|NA|NA
TGTGCCGCGGGGGGAGGGTCTTCGGATGAAAAACTGTTTTTT
CAAGGGSSDEKLFF
>TRBJ1-1|TRBV28|NA|few
TGTGCCAGCAGTTCGGGGACACGCCCTCAAGCTTTCTTT
CASSSGTRPQAFF
>TRBJ2-7|TRBV5-6|NA|NA
TGTGCCAGCAGCTTGGGCAGGGGACGTTGGGAGCAGTACTTC
CASSLGRGRWEQYF
>TRBJ1-3|TRBV6-1|NA|NA
TGTGCCAGCAGCCTCCGGGTCTCTGGAAACACCATATATTTT
CASSLRVSGNTIYF
>TRBJ2-7|TRBV2|TRBD2|NA
TGTGCCAGCAGACCCGGACTAGCGGTCCGCTACGAGCAGTACTTC
CASRPGLAVRYEQYF
>TRBJ1-3|TRBV30|NA|NA
TGTGCCGGATTTTTCTCTGGAAACACCATATATTTT
CAGFFSGNTIYF
>TRBJ1-1|TRBV4-1|NA|NA
TGCGCCAGCAGCCAGCGCGGGGTCGCTGAAGCTTTCTTT
CASSQRGVAEAFF
>TRBJ2-3|TRBV5-6|TRBD1|NA
TGTGCCAGCAGCTTGACAGGGGCAGATACGCAGTATTTT
CASSLTGADTQYF
>TRBJ2-3|TRBV2|TRBD2|NA
TGTGCCTCCAACGGACTAGCGGGAAGGGCAGATACGCAGTATTTT
CASNGLAGRADTQYF
>TRBJ2-2|TRBV27|TRBD2|NA
TGTGCCAGCAGTGGTGGACTAGCGGGAGCGGGCACCGGGGAGCTGTTTTTT
CASSGGLAGAGTGELFF
>TRBJ2-1|TRBV7-9|NA|NA
TGTGCCAGCAGCTTAGCTCAGCTAGAGTCCGATGAGCAGTTCTTC
CASSLAQLESDEQFF
>TRBJ2-5|TRBV7-9|NA|NA
TGTGCCAGCAGCTTACGACCCCGATCCGTTACGGGGGAAGAGACCCAGTACTTC
CASSLRPRSVTGEETQYF
>TRBJ1-2|TRBV7-2|TRBD1|NA
TGTGCCAGCAGCTTAAGCACAGGGGGCATCCATGGCTACACCTTC
CASSLSTGGIHGYTF
>TRBJ1-1|TRBV5-5|TRBD1|NA
TGTGCCAGCAGCTTACTGGACAGGGCGAACACTGAAGCTTTCTTT
CASSLLDRANTEAFF
>TRBJ2-7|TRBV5-1|TRBD2|NA
TGCGCCAGCAGCATGACTAGCGGGGCGTACGAGCAGTACTTC
CASSMTSGAYEQYF
>TRBJ2-7|TRBV5-8|TRBD2|NA
TGTGCCAGCAGCTTGGTTCCTAGCGGAAGGAGCTCCTACGAGCAGTACTTC
CASSLVPSGRSSYEQYF
>TRBJ2-7|TRBV2|TRBD2|NA
TGTGCCAGCAAATACGGCAGACGGGAGGACGCCTACGAGCAGTACTTC
CASKYGRREDAYEQYF
>TRBJ2-7|TRBV11-2|NA|NA
TGTGCCAGCAGCTTCTTATCCGACAGTCTTTACGAGCAGTACTTC
CASSFLSDSLYEQYF
>TRBJ1-3|TRBV9|NA|NA
TGTGCCAGCAGCGGCGCTCAGGGGACAGGAAACACCATATATTTT
CASSGAQGTGNTIYF
>TRBJ2-7|TRBV2|TRBD1|NA
TGTGCCAGCGCCGGGACAGGGGTATACGAGCAGTACTTC
CASAGTGVYEQYF
>TRBJ2-7|TRBV5-1|NA|NA
TGCGCCAGCAGCTTGGGGGGTGCGGGAACACCGTACGAGCAGTACTTC
CASSLGGAGTPYEQYF
>TRBJ2-5|TRBV27|NA|NA
TGTGCCAGCCGTAAAGGACAGTCCTGGGAGACCCAGTACTTC
CASRKGQSWETQYF
>TRBJ2-5|TRBV30|TRBD2|NA
TGTGCCTGGAGTGGAGGACTAGCGCCCCTCTCAGAGACCCAGTACTTC
CAWSGGLAPLSETQYF
>TRBJ2-5|TRBV2|TRBD2|NA
TGTGCCAGCGGGGGGGGACCCCCGGCGGAGACCCAGTACTTC
CASGGGPPAETQYF
>TRBJ2-2|TRBV5-1|NA|NA
TGCGCCAGCAGCCACGGATTTAGCGACACCGGGGAGCTGTTTTTT
CASSHGFSDTGELFF